This T cell receptor beta chain is drawn from a study of T cell responses to AZD1222 COVID-19 vaccine listed by TCRdb under 2021. Study-wide context: A total of 233 trial participants underwent TCR sequencing, of whom some 210 received two doses of AZD1222 and 26 received two doses of the MenACWY control vaccine. Trial participants were enrolled by age into subgroups of 18-55, 56-69 and 70-plus years, and roughly 160, 29 and 62 TCR-sequenced participants, respectively, were included in these subgroups. General conclusions and limits of the study: Participants were mostly white British and included more females than males, and it was suggested by the authors that clonal diversity may have been underestimated. Reportedly, close to half of the unique spike-specific TCRs recognized epitopes lying outside the regions that are mutated in the B.1.351 and B.1.1.7 variants. Vaccine-associated CD4 TCRs spanned the whole spike protein, with dominant responses in regions 160-218 and 743-854. Because no samples from the day 14 peak response were available, repertoires could be characterized only after the peak T cell response. The 56-69-year group was small, and its depth increase did not reach significance, likely because of low power. Conclusions about previously exposed vaccinees are limited, since just five or six AZD1222 recipients were seropositive for SARS-CoV-2 at baseline. After two AZD1222 doses, spike-specific TCR breadth and depth were significantly higher than at day 0 and than in MenACWY recipients.

Reading from cysteine to phenylalanine, the CDR3 counts 14 amino acids. CDR3 DNA only is kept here, 42 bases in frame from base 1. V and J are truncated by 5 bases and 3 bases respectively, leaving an intervening sequence of 17 bases. Per the germline V gene (reference sequence), GTSNPN is the CDR1 and SVGIG is the CDR2. The CDR3 regions of human TCRbeta chains were analyzed by immunosequencing. The study's own analysis went as follows. Repertoire TCRs were checked for matches against a reference library of SARS-CoV-2-specific TCRs that had been generated using the MIRA antigen-specificity platform. Breadth was defined as the fraction of unique TCRs that were SARS-CoV-2-associated. Depth was defined as the fraction of total T cells that were SARS-CoV-2-associated. Using the MIRA data, each spike-specific TCR was mapped to the spike region that the TCR reacts to and placed in a CD4 or CD8 class. Log10-transformed breadth and depth values were compared by one-way ANOVA with Sidak's multiple comparisons tests. TCRdb holds this immuneACCESS table with in-frame rearrangements only. Some clones are missing; in checked studies, unresolved V genes explain under half, and the rest has no known cause. The V and J calls and clone size are taken from that table; D and trimming were inferred from the DNA. The table for this sample lists some 80,000 clones; around nine tenths of them were counted only once. The ten top clones hold around 3.4% of the sample.

Concerning this clone: Its antigen target is currently unknown. Base qualities are not at hand, and no much larger clone is one base apart.

The sample's time point label is to be understood as: about 28 days (+/-7) after the second vaccine dose. AZD1222 recipients given second doses at about 4 weeks or at about 12 weeks were pooled, since spike-specific TCR depth and breadth were not found to differ between the two schedules. The vaccinee samples were drawn from two UK trials, COV001 and COV002, one of which was a single-blind randomized controlled phase 2/3 trial testing AZD1222 (ChAdOx1 nCoV-19) in healthy adults. For TCRbeta chain sequencing, PBMC samples were collected from trial participants at day 0 and at day 28 after the second dose.

The chain is encoded by TRBV30 joined to TRBJ2-7, and the D gene may be TRBD2, 7 bases matching. The sequences come from peripheral blood, collected 28 days after the second AZD1222 dose. The receptor comes from an adult who received the AZD1222 COVID-19 vaccine. The nucleotide sequence reads TGTGCCTGGTTACTATGGGGGGGCCTCTACGAGCAGTACTTC. This yields the protein CAWLLWGGLYEQYF.